These 27 T cell receptor beta chains originate from one sample sequenced in a study of blood T cells in healthy people across ages. Sample-barcoded 5' priming and a J-beta primer mix drove a second PCR of roughly 6 to 12 cycles. TCRdb ran MiXCR on the 5' RACE reads and lists one entry per CDR3 protein. Of about 1.4 million distinct CDR3 sequences in the sample, roughly 64% were seen once. Source material: blood. These receptors all stem from a man between 18 and 35 years old in good health.

The chain recombines TRBV4-1 with TRBJ1-2; D is possibly TRBD1 (5 bases). The V gene's germline CDR1 is MGHRA and CDR2 YSYEKL. V was clipped by 6 bases and J by 4 bases, with 9 bases between them. The CDR3 spans 12 residues. CDR3 residues: CASRGEGYGYTF. The CDR3 nucleotides are TGCGCCAGCAGAGGGGAGGGCTATGGCTACACCTTC.

This clonotype was picked up a small number of times. The chain carries TRBV2 and TRBJ2-1, with TRBD2 identical over 8 bases. V was pared by 7 bases and J by 4 bases, with 9 bases of the junction left unmatched. The germline gives CDR1 SNHLY, CDR2 FYNNEI. This CDR3 has 15 amino acids. The CDR3, as DNA: TGTGCCAGCACCGGCGGGCGGGAGGCTTACAATGAGCAGTTCTTC. Amino acids: CASTGGREAYNEQFF.

This clonotype was observed a handful of times. The V call is TRBV11-2, the J call TRBJ2-2; 7 bases match TRBD1. CDR1 and CDR2 (germline): SGHAT, FQNNGV. The CDR3 has 16 amino acids. The ends lost 3 bases at V and 0 bases at J; junction bases unmatched: 4. CDR3 region: CASSFSGTANTGELFF. CDR3 DNA: TGTGCCAGCAGCTTTTCCGGGACAGCGAACACCGGGGAGCTGTTTTTT.

The sample holds a few counts of this clonotype. The chain recombines TRBV4-1 with TRBJ2-1, with TRBD1 as a possible D gene (5 bases). The CDR3 runs 13 residues. V gave up 3 bases and J gave up 9 bases, with 12 bases separating them. In germline, CDR1 is MGHRA, CDR2 YSYEKL. CDR3 amino acids: CASSHASRGEQFF. The CDR3 DNA reads TGCGCCAGCAGCCATGCGAGTAGGGGTGAGCAGTTCTTC.

The chain links TRBV6-5 to TRBJ2-7; 14 nucleotides match TRBD2. Germline-derived CDR1 and CDR2 are MNHEY and SVGAGI. CDR3 length equals 13 residues. J gave up 7 bases and V 6 bases, and 2 bases lay outside the gene matches. Here the CDR3 DNA reads TGTGCCAGCAGGGGACTAGCGGGGGAAGAGCAGTACTTC. It codes for CASRGLAGEEQYF.

The genes are TRBV19 and TRBJ2-1; TRBD2 matches at 11 bases. Germline V gene sequence: CDR1 LNHDA, CDR2 SQIVND (reference sequence). The ends lost 7 bases at V and 8 bases at J; junction bases unmatched: 4. This CDR3 region has 13 residues. In DNA form, the CDR3 reads TGTGCCAGTACTCGGGGACTAGCGGATGAGCAGTTCTTC. Its translation is CASTRGLADEQFF.

The J gene is TRBJ2-2, the V gene TRBV29-1, with TRBD1 identical over 8 bases. The V gene's germline CDR1 is SQVTM and CDR2 ANQGSEA. CDR3 length: 15 residues. V was clipped by 2 bases and J by 7 bases; unmatched bases: 9. The CDR3 bases are TGCAGCGTTGAACTGGACAGGGAGATTCGCGGGGAGCTGTTTTTT. It is translated as CSVELDREIRGELFF.

This sequence joins TRBV10-3 and TRBJ2-3; unclear D gene. Germline CDR1 is ENHRY and CDR2 is SYGVKD. CDR3 length: 13 amino acids. V was shortened by 0 bases and J by 3 bases, with 4 bases between the two germline ends. The CDR3 DNA sequence: TGTGCCATCAGTGAGTCGACTACAGATACGCAGTATTTT. Its protein product is CAISESTTDTQYF.

The V and J genes are TRBV6-5 and TRBJ2-1; 7 nucleotides align to TRBD2. The CDR3 has 13 amino acids. V shed 2 bases and J 10 bases; nucleotides not matched to a gene: 5. Germline V gives CDR1 MNHEY, CDR2 SVGAGI. As DNA, the CDR3 is TGTGCCAGCAGTTACAACCTAGCGGAAGAGCAGTTCTTC. Protein product: CASSYNLAEEQFF.

V gene TRBV7-2 combines with J gene TRBJ1-5; D is ambiguous. In germline, CDR1 is SGHTA, CDR2 FQGNSA. V was trimmed by 1 base and J by 4 bases, leaving 8 bases between them. The CDR3 totals 14 residues. The CDR3, as DNA: TGTGCCAGCAGCTTAGTTTTCGGGAATCAGCCCCAGCATTTT. Translated: CASSLVFGNQPQHF.

The rearrangement uses TRBV6-5 and TRBJ2-7, with TRBD1 matching over 8 bases. The CDR3 runs to 14 residues. J lost 4 bases, V lost 7 bases, and 9 bases had no gene match. Germline loops: CDR1 MNHEY, CDR2 SVGAGI. The DNA of the CDR3 is TGTGCCAGCAAAGGAGACAGGGGTTCATACGAGCAGTACTTC. Its translation is CASKGDRGSYEQYF.

This chain uses TRBV20-1 with TRBJ1-1; a possible D gene is TRBD1 (6 bases). V was cut by 6 bases and J by 5 bases, with 16 bases left in between. Per germline, CDR1 DFQATT and CDR2 SNEGSKA (reference sequence). CDR3 size: 13 residues. Written as DNA, the CDR3 is TGCAGTGCGTATAAGGGGGGTAGGACTGAAGCTTTCTTT. Translating it yields CSAYKGGRTEAFF.

The chain recombines TRBV20-1 with TRBJ1-2, with TRBD1 identical over 9 bases. The CDR3 loop spans 16 amino acids. V was clipped by 0 bases and J by 6 bases; unmatched bases: 11. In germline, CDR1 is DFQATT, CDR2 SNEGSKA (reference sequence). The CDR3 DNA follows: TGCAGTGCTAGAGATAATCCCGGGGACAGGGAGGATGGCTACACCTTC. Translating gives CSARDNPGDREDGYTF.

On this clonotype: The junction departs from the called germline gene at one end, perhaps through a read error. The rearrangement links TRBV12-3 or TRBV12-4 to TRBJ2-3; 9 nucleotides agree with TRBD1. The CDR3 totals 16 residues. The CDR3 loop reads CASISYGTGPADAQYF. In DNA, the CDR3 is TGTGCCAGCATCAGTTACGGGACAGGGCCAGCAGATGCGCAGTATTTT.

V gene TRBV11-2 combines with J gene TRBJ2-5; no clear D. CDR1 is SGHAT and CDR2 is FQNNGV in the germline V gene. This CDR3 has 15 residues. Trimming took 1 base from V and 5 from J, leaving 14 bases between them. As DNA, the CDR3 is TGTGCCAGCAGCTTAGTCAAGACCTCCATGGAGACCCAGTACTTC. Its translation: CASSLVKTSMETQYF.

CDR3 sequence: CASSLRAASYNEQFF. CDR3 sequence (DNA): TGTGCCAGCAGTTTGCGGGCGGCGAGCTACAATGAGCAGTTCTTC. The chain has TRBV12-3 or TRBV12-4 and TRBJ2-1; weak D call: TRBD2 (5 bases). CDR3 length equals 15 residues. V shed 3 bases and J shed 3 bases, with 12 bases lying between them.

This chain connects TRBV12-3 or TRBV12-4 to TRBJ1-5; D not resolved. The V end lost 0 bases, the J end lost 7 bases, and 13 bases lay between the germline ends. This CDR3 has 15 residues. Here the CDR3 DNA reads TGTGCCAGCAGTTTAGCGGGCGAGGGCCCCCAGCCCCAGCATTTT. It specifies CASSLAGEGPQPQHF.

This clonotype was picked up many times. In nucleotides, the CDR3 is TGTGCCAGCAGCCCCGGGGGTAGCAATCAGCCCCAGCATTTT. It is translated as CASSPGGSNQPQHF. The chain couples TRBV6-2 or TRBV6-3 to TRBJ1-5, with D perhaps TRBD1 (5 bases). V lost 6 bases to trimming and J lost 0 bases, with 9 bases between them. The CDR3 is made up of 14 amino acids. The germline V gene encodes CDR1 MNHEY and CDR2 SVGEGT.

This clonotype is a singleton in its sample. The J gene is TRBJ2-3, the V gene TRBV15; D remains unclear. The CDR3 has 15 residues. The V end lost 1 base, the J end lost 2 bases, and 10 bases lay between the germline ends. CDR1 LNHNV and CDR2 YYDKDF come from the germline V gene (reference sequence). CDR3 loop: CATSRGTENTDTQYF. CDR3 nucleotides: TGTGCCACCAGCAGAGGGACGGAGAACACAGATACGCAGTATTTT.

This clonotype has only one observation. This chain connects TRBV25-1 to TRBJ1-6; D might be TRBD1 (5 bases). CDR3 size: 15 residues. V shed 6 bases and J shed 10 bases, with 19 bases lying between them. Germline CDR1 reads MGHDK; CDR2 reads SYGVNS. The CDR3 here is CASREASGSDSPLHF. Written as DNA, the CDR3 is TGTGCCAGCAGAGAGGCGTCAGGGTCTGACTCACCCCTCCACTTT.

The chain has TRBV6-5 and TRBJ1-2, with D maybe TRBD1 (5 bases). Germline CDR1 and CDR2: MNHEY and SVGAGI. The CDR3 spans 12 residues. Trimming pared 4 bases from V and 8 bases from J, leaving 11 bases between. The CDR3 nucleotides are TGTGCCAGCAGTTTTCAGGGAGGGGGCTACACCTTC. This translates into CASSFQGGGYTF.

This clonotype came up many times. This chain connects TRBV6-5 to TRBJ2-5; D is ambiguous. The CDR3 runs to 12 residues. Germline V gene lookup returns CDR1 MNHEY and CDR2 SVGAGI. The V end lost 8 bases, the J end lost 4 bases, and 11 bases lay between the germline ends. CDR3 sequence (DNA): TGTGCCAGCCCCGGGTCAGGAGAGACCCAGTACTTC. Translation: CASPGSGETQYF.

The chain has TRBV7-9 and TRBJ2-1, with unresolved D. Germline CDR1 is SEHNR and CDR2 is FQNEAQ (reference sequence). Deletions cut 1 base from V and 6 bases from J, with 7 bases between. The CDR3 loop spans 13 amino acids. This CDR3 reads CASSLVDPNEQFF. For the CDR3, the DNA is TGTGCCAGCAGCTTAGTGGATCCCAATGAGCAGTTCTTC.

This clonotype was found a few times. The CDR3 spells CASSTGQGSAYGYTF. The CDR3 nucleotides are TGTGCCAGCAGTACAGGACAGGGGAGTGCCTATGGCTACACCTTC. V gene TRBV6-1 combines with J gene TRBJ1-2; 9 positions agree with TRBD1. This CDR3 region has 15 residues. Germline V gene lookup returns CDR1 MNHNS and CDR2 SASEGT. V was pared by 5 bases and J by 4 bases, with 8 bases of the junction left unmatched.

This rearrangement joins TRBV15 to TRBJ1-5; no reliable D call. Per germline, CDR1 LNHNV and CDR2 YYDKDF (reference sequence). Trimming cost V 5 bases and J 5 bases, with 7 bases left between them. This CDR3 has 12 amino acids. DNA for the CDR3: TGTGCCACCAGCGGAATTCATCAGCCCCAGCATTTT. Translating gives CATSGIHQPQHF.

The V and J genes are TRBV14 and TRBJ2-3, with 9 bases aligning to TRBD2. The CDR3 contains 14 residues. Looked up from germline, CDR1 is SGHDN and CDR2 is FVKESK. Germline trimming cut 5 bases from V and 4 bases from J; bases unmatched to any gene: 4. The CDR3 is CASSIAGVADTQYF. For the CDR3, the DNA is TGTGCCAGCAGCATAGCGGGAGTCGCAGATACGCAGTATTTT.

The V and J genes are TRBV10-2 and TRBJ2-7; D possibly corresponds to TRBD2 (5 bases). Trimming left V 1 base short and J 2 bases short, with 12 bases between. This CDR3 spans 15 amino acids. Per germline, CDR1 WSHSY and CDR2 SAAADI. Here the CDR3 DNA reads TGCGCCAGCAGTGAGTTTGAGGGAGCAACCTACGAGCAGTACTTC. Amino acids: CASSEFEGATYEQYF.